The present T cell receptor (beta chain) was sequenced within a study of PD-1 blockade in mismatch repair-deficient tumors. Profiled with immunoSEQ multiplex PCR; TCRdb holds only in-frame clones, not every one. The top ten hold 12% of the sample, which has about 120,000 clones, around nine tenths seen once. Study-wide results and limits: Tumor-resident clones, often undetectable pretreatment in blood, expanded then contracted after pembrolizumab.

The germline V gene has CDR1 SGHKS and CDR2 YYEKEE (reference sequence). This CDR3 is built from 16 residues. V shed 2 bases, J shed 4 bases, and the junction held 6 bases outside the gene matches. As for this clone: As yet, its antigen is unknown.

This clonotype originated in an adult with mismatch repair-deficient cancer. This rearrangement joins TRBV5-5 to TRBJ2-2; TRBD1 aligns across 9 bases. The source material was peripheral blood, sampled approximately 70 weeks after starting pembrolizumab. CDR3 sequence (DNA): TGTGCCAGCAGCTTAAGACAGGGGGAGGGCACCGGGGAGCTGTTTTTT. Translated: CASSLRQGEGTGELFF.